This T cell receptor beta chain was captured by sequencing in a study of somatic mutations in cytotoxic T cells in rheumatoid arthritis. Looked up from germline, CDR1 is SGHVS and CDR2 is FQNEAQ. The V end was cut by 4 bases, the J end by 7 bases, with 14 bases between. The CDR3 length is 13 residues. Study-level results: Healthy controls did not share the age-linked increase in CD8+ clonality seen in rheumatoid arthritis patients. TRBV07's slight underrepresentation, observed in rheumatoid arthritis patients, lacked adjustment for multiple comparisons.

In its sample, this clone was seen once. What it binds is unknown. In the original workflow: Published virus-specific TCRB sequences matched only a few of the patient CD8+ clones exceeding 1%. Produced via immunoSEQ multiplex PCR; TCRdb's table is partial and in-frame only. The V and J calls and the clone size are those of that table, but D and trimming were determined from the DNA. The sample lists approximately 5,200 clones, roughly 80% occurring once. Sample: CD8+ T cells sorted from blood. This sequence originates from a woman in her fifties or sixties with rheumatoid arthritis. This chain links TRBV7-8 with TRBJ2-7; TRBD1 might be the D (5 bases). The CDR3 protein is CASSSSGSTEQYF. The CDR3 DNA follows: TGTGCCAGCAGCTCCTCAGGGTCGACGGAGCAGTACTTC.